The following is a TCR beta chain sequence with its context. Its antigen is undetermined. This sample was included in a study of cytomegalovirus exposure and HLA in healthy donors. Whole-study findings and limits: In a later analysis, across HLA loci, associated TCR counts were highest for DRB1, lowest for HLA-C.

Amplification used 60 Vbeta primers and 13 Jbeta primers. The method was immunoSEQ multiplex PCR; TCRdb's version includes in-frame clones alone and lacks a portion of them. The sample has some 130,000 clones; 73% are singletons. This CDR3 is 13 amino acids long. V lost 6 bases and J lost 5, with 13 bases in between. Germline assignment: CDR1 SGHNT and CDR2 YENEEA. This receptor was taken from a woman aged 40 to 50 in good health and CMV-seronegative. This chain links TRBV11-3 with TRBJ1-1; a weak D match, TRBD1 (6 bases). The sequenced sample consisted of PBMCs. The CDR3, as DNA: TGTGCCAGCAGTCTACAGGGTCGGACTGAAGCTTTCTTT. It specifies CASSLQGRTEAFF.